The sequence of this T cell receptor (beta chain) was determined in a study of CD8 T cells in Susac syndrome. Germline V gene sequence: CDR1 PRHDT, CDR2 FYEKMQ (reference sequence). The V end lost 5 bases, the J end lost 6 bases, and 8 bases lay between the germline ends. CDR3 size: 12 residues. TCR beta sequencing covered blood CD8+ and CD4+ T cells. Random hexamers were used to reverse transcribe an amount of roughly 0.45 to 1 ug RNA. From the immunoSEQ multiplex PCR reads, TCRdb called clonotypes with MiXCR, one entry per CDR3 protein. The table lists roughly 140,000 distinct CDR3 sequences, about 94% of them singletons.

The sequenced material came from CD8+ T cells from PBMCs. The TCR originated in a human donor with multiple sclerosis. The chain employs TRBV13 and TRBJ2-1; D is undetermined. The CDR3 region has the DNA TGTGCCAGCAGCCTAACTACCAATGAGCAGTTCTTC. As protein: CASSLTTNEQFF.